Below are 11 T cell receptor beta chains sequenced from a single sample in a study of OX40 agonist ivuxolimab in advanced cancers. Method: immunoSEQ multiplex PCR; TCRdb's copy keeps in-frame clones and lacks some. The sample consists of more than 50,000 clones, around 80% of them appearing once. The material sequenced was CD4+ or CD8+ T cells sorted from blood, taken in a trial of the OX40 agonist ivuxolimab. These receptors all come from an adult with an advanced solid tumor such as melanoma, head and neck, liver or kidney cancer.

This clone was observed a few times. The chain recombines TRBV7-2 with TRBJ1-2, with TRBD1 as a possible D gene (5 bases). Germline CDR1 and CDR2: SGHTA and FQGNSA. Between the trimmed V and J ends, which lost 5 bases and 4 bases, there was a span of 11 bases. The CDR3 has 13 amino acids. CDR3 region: CASSPLGPYGYTF. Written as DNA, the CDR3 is TGTGCCAGCAGCCCCCTGGGGCCCTATGGCTACACCTTC.

The CDR3 sequence is CASSLVGQAGNTIYF. The DNA of the CDR3 is TGTGCCAGCAGCCTAGTGGGACAGGCGGGAAACACCATATATTTT. The genes are TRBV11-2 and TRBJ1-3, with 8 nucleotides matching TRBD1. The V gene end was trimmed by 5 bases and the J gene end by 4 bases; junction bases not matched to a gene: 7. Germline values: CDR1 SGHAT, CDR2 FQNNGV. This CDR3 has 15 residues.

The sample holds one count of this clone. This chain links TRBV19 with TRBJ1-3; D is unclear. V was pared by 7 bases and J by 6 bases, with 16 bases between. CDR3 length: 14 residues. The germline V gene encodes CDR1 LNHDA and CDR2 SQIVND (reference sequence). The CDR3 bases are TGTGCCAGTACCCCTCCCCCACCGGCAAACACCATATATTTT. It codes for CASTPPPPANTIYF.

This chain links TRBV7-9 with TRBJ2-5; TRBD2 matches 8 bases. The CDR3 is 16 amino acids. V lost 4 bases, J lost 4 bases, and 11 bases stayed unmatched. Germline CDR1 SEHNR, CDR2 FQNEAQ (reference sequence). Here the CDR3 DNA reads TGTGCCAGCAGCTCGGGGTCCGGGGGGGCCGGAGAGACCCAGTACTTC. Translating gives CASSSGSGGAGETQYF.

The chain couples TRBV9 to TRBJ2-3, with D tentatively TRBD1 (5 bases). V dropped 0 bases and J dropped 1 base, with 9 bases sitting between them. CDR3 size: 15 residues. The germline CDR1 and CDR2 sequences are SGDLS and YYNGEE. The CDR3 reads CASSVEGRGTDTQYF. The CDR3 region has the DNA TGTGCCAGCAGCGTAGAGGGCAGGGGCACAGATACGCAGTATTTT.

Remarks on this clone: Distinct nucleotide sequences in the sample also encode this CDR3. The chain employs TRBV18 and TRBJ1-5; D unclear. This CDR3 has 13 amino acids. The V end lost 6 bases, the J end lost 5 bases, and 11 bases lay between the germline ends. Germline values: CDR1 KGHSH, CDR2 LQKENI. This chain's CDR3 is CASSPDNYQPQHF. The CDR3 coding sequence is TGTGCCAGCTCCCCCGACAACTATCAGCCCCAGCATTTT.

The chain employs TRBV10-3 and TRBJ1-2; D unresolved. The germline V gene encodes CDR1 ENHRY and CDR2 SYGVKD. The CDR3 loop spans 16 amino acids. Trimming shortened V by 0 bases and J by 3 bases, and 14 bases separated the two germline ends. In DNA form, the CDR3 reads TGTGCCATCAGTGAGTCTAATTTAGCCAGAGACTATGGCTACACCTTC. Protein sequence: CAISESNLARDYGYTF.

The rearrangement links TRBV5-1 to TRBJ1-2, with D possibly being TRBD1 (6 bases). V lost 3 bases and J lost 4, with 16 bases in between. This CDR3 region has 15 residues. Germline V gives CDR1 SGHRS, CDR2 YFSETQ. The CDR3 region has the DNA TGCGCCAGCAGCTCCGGGACTCAGGGGAGCTATGGCTACACCTTC. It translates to CASSSGTQGSYGYTF. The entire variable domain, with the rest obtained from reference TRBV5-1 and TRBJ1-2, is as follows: KAGVTQTPRYLIKTRGQQVTLSCSPISGHRSVSWYQQTPGQGLQFLFEYFSETQRNKGNFPGRFSGRQFSNSRSEMNVSTLELGDSALYLCASSSGTQGSYGYTFGSGTRLTVV.

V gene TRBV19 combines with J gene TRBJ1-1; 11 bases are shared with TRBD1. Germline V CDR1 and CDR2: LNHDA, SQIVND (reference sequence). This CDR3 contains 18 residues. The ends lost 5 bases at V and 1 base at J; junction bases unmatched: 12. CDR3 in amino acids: CASSGRGDRGNENTEAFF. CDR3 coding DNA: TGTGCCAGTAGTGGCCGCGGGGACAGGGGGAATGAGAACACTGAAGCTTTCTTT.

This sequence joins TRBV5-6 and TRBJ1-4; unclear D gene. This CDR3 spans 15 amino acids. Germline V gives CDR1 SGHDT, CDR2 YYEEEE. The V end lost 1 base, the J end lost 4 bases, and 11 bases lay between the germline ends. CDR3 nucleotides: TGTGCCAGCAGCTTGCGCCAAACTGTTAATGAAAAACTGTTTTTT. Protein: CASSLRQTVNEKLFF. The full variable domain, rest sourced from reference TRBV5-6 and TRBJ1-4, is DAGVTQSPTHLIKTRGQQVTLRCSPKSGHDTVSWYQQALGQGPQFIFQYYEEEERQRGNFPDRFSGHQFPNYSSELNVNALLLGDSALYLCASSLRQTVNEKLFFGSGTQLSVL.

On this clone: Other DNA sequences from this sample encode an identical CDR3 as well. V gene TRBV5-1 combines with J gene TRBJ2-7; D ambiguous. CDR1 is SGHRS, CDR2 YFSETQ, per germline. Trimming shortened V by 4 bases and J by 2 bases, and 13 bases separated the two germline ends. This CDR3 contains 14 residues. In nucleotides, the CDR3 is TGCGCCAGCAGCCCAGGCAGAGGACCCTACGAGCAGTACTTC. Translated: CASSPGRGPYEQYF.